These T cell receptor beta chains were read from a single sample in a study of cytomegalovirus exposure and HLA in healthy donors. Data came from immunoSEQ multiplex PCR; TCRdb stores just in-frame clones and leaves some out. The profile shows some 140,000 clones, 80% of them singletons. The sample consisted of PBMCs. Receptors were obtained from a man between 25 and 39 years old in good health and CMV-seropositive. The CDR3 runs from the conserved cysteine through the conserved F or W. A D gene is named only where the DNA matches it firmly. Clone sizes are given selectively: once, few, many, or a class where the clone is expanded.

d_call j_call clone_size v_call cdr3_nt cdr3_aa
NA TRBJ2-7 once TRBV18 TGTGCCAGCTCACCGTCGGCAGGTACCTACGAGCAGTACTTC CASSPSAGTYEQYF
NA TRBJ2-7 NA TRBV2 TGTGCCAGCAGCGACAATACCTACGAGCAGTACTTC CASSDNTYEQYF
TRBD1 TRBJ2-7 NA TRBV11-2 TGTGCCAGCAGCTGGGACAGACGTATGGTCTCCTACGAGCAGTACTTC CASSWDRRMVSYEQYF
TRBD2 TRBJ2-7 NA TRBV28 TGTGCCAGCAGGGGGGGAGCGGGAGTTTCCTACGAGCAGTACTTC CASRGGAGVSYEQYF
NA TRBJ2-2 NA TRBV9 TGTGCCAGCCAACCAGCGAACACCGGGGAGCTGTTTTTT CASQPANTGELFF
TRBD1 TRBJ1-1 few TRBV28 TGTGCCAGCAGTTTGGGACAGGCGCTGAACACTGAAGCTTTCTTT CASSLGQALNTEAFF
TRBD1 TRBJ2-1 NA TRBV25-1 TGTGCCAGCAGTGGCTCATTCGGGACAGACTACAATGAGCAGTTCTTC CASSGSFGTDYNEQFF
TRBD2 TRBJ2-1 NA TRBV19 TGTGCCAGTAGCCATCTGAAGACTAGCGGACACAATGAGCAGTTCTTC CASSHLKTSGHNEQFF
NA TRBJ1-1 NA TRBV21-1 TGTGCCAGCCGGAGCTTGGATTCGCTGGTCACTGAAGCTTTCTTT CASRSLDSLVTEAFF
TRBD1 TRBJ1-4 few TRBV28 TGTGCCAGCAGTGCCGCCCTAGGGGGCCCTAATGAAAAACTGTTTTTT CASSAALGGPNEKLFF
NA TRBJ2-2 NA TRBV6-5 TGTGCCAGCAGTTACCCGGACAGAACCGGGGAGCTGTTTTTT CASSYPDRTGELFF
NA TRBJ1-2 NA TRBV6-1 TGTGCCAGCAGTGAATCGTGGGGGGTGGATGGCTACACCTTC CASSESWGVDGYTF
TRBD1 TRBJ1-6 NA TRBV6-5 TGTGCCAGCAGTTACTCGAGACAGGGGAATTCACCCCTCCACTTT CASSYSRQGNSPLHF
NA TRBJ2-6 NA TRBV6-1 TGTGCCAGCAGTGGGGAGATCTCTGGGGCCAACGTCCTGACTTTC CASSGEISGANVLTF
TRBD2 TRBJ2-3 NA TRBV19 TGTGCCAGTACACGGACTAGCGGCACAGATACGCAGTATTTT CASTRTSGTDTQYF
NA TRBJ2-5 NA TRBV5-1 TGCGCCAGCAGCTTTAATAGCGGAGGTCAAGAGACCCAGTACTTC CASSFNSGGQETQYF
TRBD1 TRBJ2-1 NA TRBV10-3 TGTGCCATCAGAGACAGGGATAACGAGCAGTTCTTC CAIRDRDNEQFF
TRBD2 TRBJ2-5 NA TRBV5-4 TGTGCCAGCAGCTTTGAGCTAGCGGGAGTCGAGACCCAGTACTTC CASSFELAGVETQYF
NA TRBJ1-1 NA TRBV28 TGTGCCAGCAGGCCGGGTCGGGAGCCAGGCACTGAAGCTTTCTTT CASRPGREPGTEAFF
TRBD1 TRBJ2-1 few TRBV6-4 TGTGCCAGCAGTCCGACAGGGAACTACAATGAGCAGTTCTTC CASSPTGNYNEQFF
TRBD2 TRBJ2-5 NA TRBV5-1 TGCGCCAGCAACCCGTCACTAGCGGGAGGGCCGTGGGAGACCCAGTACTTC CASNPSLAGGPWETQYF
NA TRBJ1-5 NA TRBV6-5 TGTGCCAGCAGTTACTCTGCCAGAGGGAGGAATCAGCCCCAGCATTTT CASSYSARGRNQPQHF
TRBD2 TRBJ2-1 NA TRBV10-2 TGCGCCAGCAGTGGGTCTAGCGGGAGAGTCGATGAGCAGTTCTTC CASSGSSGRVDEQFF
NA TRBJ2-7 NA TRBV5-5 TGTGCCAGCAGCTTGGCGGACAGTGGAGAGCAGTACTTC CASSLADSGEQYF
NA TRBJ2-5 NA TRBV6-5 TGTGCCAGCAGTTACCGAGGGGGTGAGCAGTACTTC CASSYRGGEQYF